This TCR beta chain was recorded in a study of blood T cell repertoires in COVID-19. The data were produced by immunoSEQ multiplex PCR, yet TCRdb's version contains in-frame clones alone and is incomplete. The profile shows roughly 100,000 clones, around 86% of them singletons. Note on this clone: Distinct nucleotide sequences in the sample also encode this CDR3.

The V and J ends lost 5 bases and 1 base respectively, with 8 bases between them. Germline V CDR1 and CDR2: SGHNT, YENEEA. This CDR3 contains 13 residues. Sequences were obtained from peripheral blood. The TCR sequence derives from a middle-aged man with acute or convalescent COVID-19. V usage is TRBV11-3 and J usage is TRBJ2-5, with D perhaps TRBD2 (5 bases). CDR3 DNA: TGTGCCAGCAGCCGGGGAACCCAAGAGACCCAGTACTTC. It translates to CASSRGTQETQYF.